The rows below give T cell receptor beta chains drawn from one sample of a study of lymphopenia after photon versus proton radiotherapy. The repertoire was sequenced with immunoSEQ multiplex PCR; TCRdb's copy has only in-frame clones and lacks some. Among around 64,000 clones, around 87% were seen once, and the ten largest hold roughly 13%. The sequences come from peripheral blood, collected from a patient treated with proton-based radiotherapy. These receptors all stem from an elderly man with esophageal cancer. CDR3s include the opening cysteine and the closing phenylalanine or tryptophan. A D gene is named only where the DNA matches it firmly. Size is omitted from some rows. Given values are once, few, many or a class for expanded clones.

V gene	J gene	D gene	clone size	CDR3 DNA	CDR3 protein
TRBV18	TRBJ1-2	NA	NA	TGTGCCAGCTCACCACCACGGGGGGAGGAATATGGCTACACCTTC	CASSPPRGEEYGYTF
TRBV6-6	TRBJ2-5	NA	NA	TGTGCCAGCAGCCCAAACAGGGGAGGAGAGACCCAGTACTTC	CASSPNRGGETQYF
TRBV15	TRBJ1-2	NA	NA	TGTGCCACCAGCAGAGATCTGGGGGGGTCTGGTGATGGCTACACCTTC	CATSRDLGGSGDGYTF
TRBV14	TRBJ2-3	NA	NA	TGTGCCAGCAGCCAAGCTTACCCAGATACGCAGTATTTT	CASSQAYPDTQYF
TRBV18	TRBJ1-2	NA	NA	TGTGCCAGCTCACCCGGGGGGGTCAGGGAGCTCCGCTATGGCTACACCTTC	CASSPGGVRELRYGYTF
TRBV19	TRBJ1-1	NA	few	TGTGCCAGTAGTATCGGAGGGGTTGAAGCTTTCTTT	CASSIGGVEAFF
TRBV5-1	TRBJ1-5	NA	NA	TGCGCCAGCAGCCCGGACAGCTTTCCTGATCAGCCCCAGCATTTT	CASSPDSFPDQPQHF
TRBV29-1	TRBJ2-1	TRBD2	NA	TGCAGCGTAGCCACTAGCGGGGGGGCTCTCAATGAGCAGTTCTTC	CSVATSGGALNEQFF
TRBV9	TRBJ2-3	NA	NA	TGTGCCAGCAGCGTAGCTTCTACGGGATCCAGCCCGATTACAGATACGCAGTATTTT	CASSVASTGSSPITDTQYF
TRBV7-9	TRBJ2-1	TRBD2	few	TGTGCCAGCAGCTTAGTTAGCGGGGCCAACGGACAGCAGTTCTTC	CASSLVSGANGQQFF
TRBV7-9	TRBJ2-7	NA	NA	TGTGCCAGCGTCCCCACCGGGAACCCCTCCTACGAGCAGTACTTC	CASVPTGNPSYEQYF
TRBV7-3	TRBJ2-3	NA	NA	TGTGCCAGCAGCTTAAAAGGCCTGACGGGGGATACGCAGTATTTT	CASSLKGLTGDTQYF
TRBV7-2	TRBJ2-7	TRBD2	NA	TGTGCCAGCAGCTTAGCCCCTAGCGGCGTTTCCTACGAGCAGTACTTC	CASSLAPSGVSYEQYF
TRBV6-1	TRBJ2-3	NA	NA	TGTGCCAGCAGTGAAGCGTTCGGAGATACGCAGTATTTT	CASSEAFGDTQYF
TRBV5-1	TRBJ1-4	TRBD1	few	TGCGCCAGCAGCTCGACAGGGGGCAATGGAAAACTGTTTTTT	CASSSTGGNGKLFF
TRBV7-5	TRBJ2-3	NA	NA	TGTGTCAGAAGCTTAGGCGGGGGAGATACGCAGTATTTT	CVRSLGGGDTQYF
TRBV6-1	TRBJ2-1	TRBD2	NA	TGTGCCAGCACATCTAGCGGGAGTGGTGAGCAGTTCTTC	CASTSSGSGEQFF
TRBV30	TRBJ2-4	NA	NA	TGTGCCTGGAGAAATCCTGCCAAAAACATTCAGTACTTC	CAWRNPAKNIQYF
TRBV6-1	TRBJ1-2	TRBD1	NA	TGTGCCAGTTCGAGGGACAGCGCTAACTATGGCTACACCTTC	CASSRDSANYGYTF
TRBV7-6	TRBJ2-2	NA	NA	TGTGCCAGCAGCCCCCCGGGCGCGGGCGGGGAGCTGTTTTTT	CASSPPGAGGELFF
TRBV6-1	TRBJ2-5	NA	once	TGTGCCAGCAGTGAATCAGCCGGGCCCGCCTCGGAGACCCAGTACTTC	CASSESAGPASETQYF
TRBV4-2	TRBJ2-5	NA	NA	TGTGCCAGCAACCGCCGGCTGCGGGTGGAAGAGACCCAGTACTTC	CASNRRLRVEETQYF
TRBV19	TRBJ2-3	TRBD2	NA	TGTGCCAGTAGTTTTTGGCGGGAGAGCACAGATACGCAGTATTTT	CASSFWRESTDTQYF
TRBV19	TRBJ1-5	TRBD1	NA	TGTGCCAGTAGTATCGGACAGGGGAATCAGCCCCAGCATTTT	CASSIGQGNQPQHF
TRBV9	TRBJ1-1	NA	NA	TGTGCCAGCACCCGACGGGCAGGGGTGGCAATGAACACTGAAGCTTTCTTT	CASTRRAGVAMNTEAFF
TRBV5-1	TRBJ2-7	NA	NA	TGCGCCAGCAGCTTGGCCGGCAGGGTTCCCTACGAGCAGTACTTC	CASSLAGRVPYEQYF
TRBV7-9	TRBJ2-7	NA	NA	TGTGCCAGCAGCACCAGGGATGCGGGCGAGCAGTACTTC	CASSTRDAGEQYF
TRBV10-2	TRBJ2-1	TRBD2	NA	TGCGCCAGCAACCGACTCCTAGCGGGGGGGCGAGGTGAGCAGTTCTTC	CASNRLLAGGRGEQFF
TRBV7-2	TRBJ2-3	TRBD1	NA	TGTGCCAGCACGGGGACAGGGATCACAGATACGCAGTATTTT	CASTGTGITDTQYF
TRBV25-1	TRBJ2-2	TRBD1	once	TGTGCCAGCAGTACCGGGACAGGGGTCGAGACCGGGGAGCTGTTTTTT	CASSTGTGVETGELFF
TRBV9	TRBJ1-2	NA	NA	TGTGCCAGCAGCGCTGGACAGCCTAACTATGGCTACACCTTC	CASSAGQPNYGYTF
TRBV14	TRBJ1-2	NA	NA	TGTGCCAGCAGCCAAGATACGGACTATGGCTACACCTTC	CASSQDTDYGYTF
TRBV18	TRBJ2-5	NA	NA	TGTGCCAGCTCGATTGCCACAGGGGAGGGGGCCCAGTACTTC	CASSIATGEGAQYF
TRBV27	TRBJ2-1	NA	NA	TGTGCCAGCAGTTTATTACCCCGGACAGTTCAGCAGTTCTTC	CASSLLPRTVQQFF
TRBV6-6	TRBJ1-1	NA	NA	TGTGCCAGCAGTTACGCGGTGGGGGTCACTGAAGCTTTCTTT	CASSYAVGVTEAFF
TRBV7-9	TRBJ1-6	NA	NA	TGTGCCAGCAGCAATCCCCGGCAGGGAAGCTATAATTCACCCCTCCACTTT	CASSNPRQGSYNSPLHF
TRBV5-4	TRBJ1-3	NA	NA	TGTGCCAGCAGCTTGCCAGGGCCTGGAAACACCATATATTTT	CASSLPGPGNTIYF
TRBV5-5	TRBJ2-3	NA	NA	TGTGCCAGCAGCGTGGACAGCCCGGCAGATACGCAGTATTTT	CASSVDSPADTQYF
TRBV4-2	TRBJ2-3	TRBD2	NA	TGTGCCAGCAGCGTCGAGCGGGATACAGATACGCAGTATTTT	CASSVERDTDTQYF
TRBV30	TRBJ2-7	TRBD1	NA	TGTGCCTGGAGTGTACGCAGGGGGCTAAGCTCCTACGAGCAGTACTTC	CAWSVRRGLSSYEQYF
TRBV6-6	TRBJ2-2	NA	NA	TGTGCCAGCAGTTTCGGCGGGGGCCCGAACACCGGGGAGCTGTTTTTT	CASSFGGGPNTGELFF
TRBV6-5	TRBJ1-1	TRBD1	NA	TGTGCCAGCAGTTACGGGAAACAGGGGGACACTGAAGCTTTCTTT	CASSYGKQGDTEAFF
TRBV6-6	TRBJ2-1	NA	NA	TGTGCCAGCAGTTACTCGAAAAGGGAGGACAATGAGCAGTTCTTC	CASSYSKREDNEQFF
TRBV4-1	TRBJ2-2	NA	NA	TGCGCCAGCAGCCGGGCGGCGGTCACCGGGGAGCTGTTTTTT	CASSRAAVTGELFF
TRBV5-5	TRBJ1-3	NA	NA	TGTGCCAGCAGCTCAACAGGGATCTCTGGAAACACCATATATTTT	CASSSTGISGNTIYF
TRBV4-3	TRBJ2-7	NA	NA	TGCGCCAGCAGCCAAGGGAGGCAGGGCTACGAGCAGTACTTC	CASSQGRQGYEQYF
TRBV6-1	TRBJ2-3	TRBD1	NA	TGTGCCAGCATGGAACAGGGGGGCACAGATACGCAGTATTTT	CASMEQGGTDTQYF
TRBV7-9	TRBJ1-3	NA	NA	TGTGCCAGCAGCTTAGGTGGGGGCTCTGGAAACACCATATATTTT	CASSLGGGSGNTIYF
TRBV28	TRBJ1-1	TRBD1	NA	TGTGCCAGCAGGGGGGGGACAGGCGGCTTCACTTCCACTGAAGCTTTCTTT	CASRGGTGGFTSTEAFF
TRBV6-5	TRBJ2-7	TRBD1	few	TGTGCCAGCAGTTCCCCACGACAGGGAATCCACGAGCAGTACTTC	CASSSPRQGIHEQYF
TRBV7-2	TRBJ1-6	NA	NA	TGTGCCAGCAGCTCCGCCCTAAATTCACCCCTCCACTTT	CASSSALNSPLHF
TRBV29-1	TRBJ2-4	NA	NA	TGCAGCGTCGTGGTCGGGGGAACCAAAAACATTCAGTACTTC	CSVVVGGTKNIQYF
TRBV11-3	TRBJ2-5	NA	NA	TGTGCCAGCAGTAGGGCTAGACAAGAGACCCAGTACTTC	CASSRARQETQYF
TRBV5-5	TRBJ1-1	NA	NA	TGTGCCAGCAGCTTGACAGGCTATAACACTGAAGCTTTCTTT	CASSLTGYNTEAFF
TRBV5-1	TRBJ2-5	TRBD2	few	TGCGCCAGCAGCTTGGTTCCAGCGGGGGGCCAAGAGACCCAGTACTTC	CASSLVPAGGQETQYF